The T cell receptor beta chain described here comes from a study of human T cells and chemical hapten exposure. Individual cDNA molecules had unique molecular identifiers attached to them by the library. In TCRdb, the RACE reads were re-called with MiXCR into one record per CDR3 protein. Found here are fewer than 100,000 distinct CDR3 sequences, 8.5% to 9.5% of them singletons; the top ten hold about 1.5%. The time point: healthy volunteer bleed at 6 weeks. Unseparated into fractions, whole blood served as the source from which total RNA was extracted. The receptor comes from a female donor in good health. Some clones in this sample may be carry-over from other donors' samples. The sequenced sample was whole blood.

The CDR3 here is CASSYWGERNTEAFF. DNA of the CDR3: TGTGCCAGCAGTTACTGGGGGGAAAGGAACACTGAAGCTTTCTTT. The gene calls are TRBV6-6 and TRBJ1-1; possibly TRBD1 for D (5 bases). The CDR3 has 15 residues. Trimming took 1 base from V and 1 from J, leaving 10 bases between them. The germline CDR1 and CDR2 sequences are MNHNY and SVGAGI (reference sequence).